This record looks at one T cell receptor beta chain sequence and its context. Antigen: not known. Two oligonucleotides, mixed equimolar, formed the beta constant-region primer covering TRBC1 and TRBC2. Nested alpha and beta constant-region primers with the SP2 primer drove four PCR rounds on ligated cDNA. Each CDR3 protein gets one entry after TCRdb re-called the UMI-ligation and nested PCR reads with MiXCR. Among roughly 80,000 distinct CDR3 sequences listed, approximately 10% were seen once. Looked up from germline, CDR1 is ENHRY and CDR2 is SYGVKD. This CDR3 spans 17 amino acids. The V gene end was trimmed by 5 bases and the J gene end by 9 bases; junction bases not matched to a gene: 13. The data were obtained in a study of naive and memory T cell subsets. Overall study findings and caveats: Each distinct alpha or beta sequence counts as one clonotype. Diversity fell and Gini index rose from naive through CM, EM, EMRA.

The sequencing input was naive CD8+ T cells from blood. The TCR comes from a human donor in good health. The chain has TRBV10-3 and TRBJ2-1, with 13 bases that match TRBD2. The CDR3 coding sequence is TGTGCCATCAGTAAGAAAACAGGACTAGCGGGAGCTATTGAGCAGTTCTTC. This gives the protein CAISKKTGLAGAIEQFF.